This T cell receptor (beta chain) is drawn from a study of blood T cell repertoires in COVID-19 (dated by TCRdb to 2020 to 2021). Regarding the research as a whole: Samples from collaborators originated in the United States, Italy and Spain and spanned both the acute and convalescent phases of COVID-19. The prospective study material was composed of cDNA or gDNA derived from T cells, B-cell-depleted T cells, or PBMCs. The dataset comprised deeply sampled blood TCRbeta repertoires from subjects exposed to, actively infected with, or recovered from COVID-19. The repertoires were made available in a free public database intended to serve as a resource for research on the immune response to SARS-CoV-2. The samples were drawn from two sources: the first 160 participants of the ongoing ImmuneRACE study, and some 1,300 subjects contributed by 6 global collaborators. Nearly every sample came with metadata listing a de-identified subject ID, COVID-19 status, age in years and sex. Where available, HLA class I and class II types were taken from metadata supplied by the sample provider and were not determined by assay-based typing. Results and caveats for the whole study, not just this receptor: The quantity of clinical and demographic metadata differed by source and by participant and was supplied without curation.

About this clone: Its recognized antigen is unknown. No quality values exist for individual bases; no much larger clone is one base distant.

Enrolling through a virtual design, the prospective study's participants ranged in age from roughly 18 to 89 years and lived across 24 United States geographic areas. To assign participants to cohorts, the prospective study relied on clinical history that participants themselves reported in a screening survey and a study questionnaire. Recovered participants in ImmuneRACE Cohort 3 were defined as having two consecutive negative NP/OP PCR tests, clearance from a healthcare professional, or resolution of symptoms. Mobile phlebotomists in the prospective study collected whole blood, serum and a nasopharyngeal or oropharyngeal swab from every participant. Additional blood draws and questionnaires over an approximately two-month period could optionally be provided by prospective study participants. Before DNA extraction, prospective study blood samples were shipped either frozen or at room temperature.

TCRbeta CDR3 regions were amplified from genomic DNA using the immunoSEQ Assay, a bias-controlled multiplex PCR. As for the original processing: Nucleated cell counts per sample were estimated from amplification of reference gene primers within the assay. Sequence reads were collapsed and filtered to measure the absolute abundance of every unique TCRbeta CDR3 rearrangement. For each sample, productive Simpson clonality was calculated by taking the square root of Simpson's diversity index across productive rearrangements. Held by TCRdb, this immuneACCESS table contains in-frame sequences only and omits some clones. Under half of the omission traces to an unresolved V gene where checked; the cause of the rest is unknown. Clone size and the V and J calls come from that table; the DNA yielded D and trimming. The sample table shows about 150,000 clones, and approximately 80% are seen once. More than 5% of the sample belongs to the ten largest clones.

From the cysteine through the phenylalanine, the CDR3 covers 12 amino acids. Only CDR3 DNA is held: 36 bases, read in frame from base 1. The junction carries 5 bases between V and J, which are trimmed by 7 bases and 4 bases respectively. The germline V gene (reference sequence) specifies LGHDT as CDR1 and YNNKEL as CDR2. The chain couples TRBV3-1 (or the pseudogene TRBV3-2) to TRBJ1-6, with the D segment identity uncertain. The clonotype originates from a woman in her 50s who had recovered from COVID-19. The sample comprised PBMCs or T cells enriched from blood (not recorded which). The nucleotides read TGTGCCAGCAACCGGTATAATTCACCCCTCCACTTT. It specifies CASNRYNSPLHF.